What follows is one TCR beta chain and its context. This clone occurred a few times. The specificity of this receptor is unknown. There are no base qualities to consult, and no much larger clone falls within one base. This entry is derived from a study of CD4 T cells in lung cancer (dated by TCRdb to about 2019). Context from the whole study: To find responses to candidate mutation-encoded neoepitopes, the study screened blood T cells from NSCLC patients and isolated neoantigen-specific CD4+ T-cell clones and TCRs. The frequency of neoantigen-specific clonotypes in tumor resections, non-adjacent lung and cultured T-cell products was tracked by TCRB deep sequencing. The patients who underwent resection had lung adenocarcinoma or squamous cell carcinoma, were aged 60 to 69 when blood was donated, and were mostly former smokers. Before blood donation, patients had received treatments including platinum chemotherapy, and some received nivolumab or pembrolizumab. The investigation overall reported the following: Some blood-derived responses might be explained by in vitro priming of naive T cells or cross-reactivity rather than by memory responses to the cancer.

Libraries were prepared through the immunoSEQ multiplex PCR assay. DNA was isolated using Qiagen DNeasy or QIAamp micro DNA kits, and TCRB was sequenced using the Adaptive Biotechnology human TCRB sequencing kit. An Illumina MiSeq was used to sequence the TCRB libraries. On the study's bioinformatics: The kit provider's software was used to analyze TCRB sequence data, and Fisher's exact test was applied to assess tumor enrichment of clonotype templates. Here the immuneACCESS table is served through TCRdb, limited to in-frame sequences with V and J called. Missing clones are a known gap in these copies; in checked studies unresolved V genes cover under half, and the rest lacks a known reason. The DNA gave D and trimming, while V, J and clone size come from that table. This sample lists over a thousand clones; 50% to 65% were detected once. The ten biggest clones cover approximately 68% of the sample.

Tumor-infiltrating lymphocyte cultures were grown from approximately 6-12 tumor fragments in high-dose IL2 (6,000 U/mL) for approximately 5 weeks. From the cysteine up to the phenylalanine, the CDR3 has a length of 15 residues. CDR3 DNA only is kept here, 45 bases in frame from base 1. The germline V gene provides CDR1 MNHNS and CDR2 SASEGT. The germline V and J ends show losses of 2 bases and 6 bases respectively, and no gene match explains 6 bases of the junction. This clonotype originated in a woman aged 55-69 years with non-small cell lung cancer. The V and J segments used are TRBV6-1 and TRBJ2-4; 8 central bases correspond to TRBD2. Sequenced: cultured cells derived from lung. CDR3 reads: CASSEWAGGGNIQYF. The DNA is as follows: TGTGCCAGCAGTGAATGGGCGGGGGGAGGAAACATTCAGTACTTC.